This T cell receptor (beta chain) originates from a study of blood T cell repertoires in COVID-19. In the study's own analysis: Cell counts per sample came from amplifying reference gene primers. The repertoire was sequenced with immunoSEQ multiplex PCR; TCRdb's copy has only in-frame clones and lacks some. The D gene and trimming were derived from the DNA, and the V and J assignments and clone size from that table. The table lists 98,000 or so clones, roughly 90% of them singletons. The sequence was obtained from a human donor in a cohort sampled during active COVID-19. The sequencing sample was made of peripheral blood.

The CDR3 DNA is TGTGCCAGTACCCTTCGACACAGCACAGATACGCAGTATTTT. This gives the protein CASTLRHSTDTQYF. The chain links TRBV19 to TRBJ2-3; D is unclear. The V end was cut by 7 bases, the J end by 0 bases, with 11 bases between. Germline assignment: CDR1 LNHDA and CDR2 SQIVND (reference sequence). The CDR3 loop spans 14 amino acids.